The rows below give T cell receptor beta chains drawn from one sample of a study of blood T cell repertoires in COVID-19. Method: immunoSEQ multiplex PCR; TCRdb's copy keeps in-frame clones and lacks some. In the table there are approximately 260,000 clones, approximately 90% of which are singletons. The specimen was peripheral blood. The receptors were gathered from a woman in her 40s with acute or convalescent COVID-19. Each CDR3 is given with its conserved first and last residue. The D gene is left open where the match is weak. A row's size may be missing; if present it is once, few, many or a size class.

CDR3aa	CDR3nt	d_gene	abundance	len	j_gene	v_gene
CASSLALAGRFYNEQFF	TGTGCCAGCAGCTTGGCCCTAGCGGGAAGATTCTACAATGAGCAGTTCTTC	TRBD2	NA	17	TRBJ2-1	TRBV5-5
CASSGSGAGKPEAFF	TGCGCCAGCAGCGGATCTGGGGCAGGTAAGCCTGAAGCTTTCTTT	NA	once	15	TRBJ1-1	TRBV5-1
CASSRQGSDSPLHF	TGTGCCAGCAGCAGACAGGGAAGCGATTCACCCCTCCACTTT	TRBD1	NA	14	TRBJ1-6	TRBV4-2
CASSQGAGKNYGYTF	TGTGCCAGCAGCCAAGGGGCAGGGAAGAACTATGGCTACACCTTC	NA	NA	15	TRBJ1-2	TRBV3-1/TRBV3-2
CASSLSPENTEAFF	TGTGCCAGCAGCTTATCTCCAGAGAACACTGAAGCTTTCTTT	NA	NA	14	TRBJ1-1	TRBV11-1
CASSPRPASGGSETQYF	TGTGCCAGCAGCCCCCGACCCGCTAGCGGGGGTAGTGAGACCCAGTACTTC	TRBD2	NA	17	TRBJ2-5	TRBV7-3
CASTRNQGNQPQHF	TGTGCCAGCACTAGAAACCAGGGGAATCAGCCCCAGCATTTT	NA	NA	14	TRBJ1-5	TRBV6-6
CASNGVGVTGPNTEAFF	TGTGCCAGTAACGGGGTGGGTGTGACAGGTCCTAACACTGAAGCTTTCTTT	NA	NA	17	TRBJ1-1	TRBV19
CASSQGRNGYTF	TGCGCCAGCAGCCAAGGCAGAAATGGCTACACCTTC	NA	NA	12	TRBJ1-2	TRBV4-1
CARARGGTGSSGNTIYF	TGTGCCCGGGCTCGGGGCGGGACGGGAAGCTCTGGAAACACCATATATTTT	NA	NA	17	TRBJ1-3	TRBV30
CSVYLAGEIGELFF	TGCAGCGTTTATTTAGCAGGGGAAATCGGGGAGCTGTTTTTT	NA	NA	14	TRBJ2-2	TRBV29-1
CASRPQGSRGYTF	TGTGCCAGCAGACCACAGGGTAGCCGCGGCTACACCTTC	NA	few	13	TRBJ1-2	TRBV6-5
CASSSGLGGTGELFF	TGTGCCAGCAGCTCGGGACTAGGCGGCACCGGGGAGCTGTTTTTT	TRBD2	NA	15	TRBJ2-2	TRBV7-3
CAISGGKKAVNTGELFF	TGTGCCATCAGTGGGGGCAAGAAAGCCGTCAACACCGGGGAGCTGTTTTTT	NA	NA	17	TRBJ2-2	TRBV10-3
CASSRQGDGYTF	TGTGCCAGCAGTCGGCAGGGGGACGGCTACACCTTC	TRBD1	NA	12	TRBJ1-2	TRBV6-5
CASSSWWEGRDYGYTF	TGTGCCAGCAGCTCCTGGTGGGAGGGTCGGGACTATGGCTACACCTTC	NA	NA	16	TRBJ1-2	TRBV11-2